This is a list of T cell receptor beta chains from one sample in a study of spatial heterogeneity in lung cancer. TCRdb used MiXCR to reprocess the 5' RACE reads, holding one entry per CDR3 protein. The sample consists of about 38,000 distinct CDR3 sequences, about 5.2% of them appearing once. The material was PBMCs, obtained at surgery. These receptors were collected from a female donor with early-stage non-small cell lung cancer. CDR3s include the opening cysteine and the closing phenylalanine or tryptophan. Fields, in order: D gene, clone size, J gene, V gene, CDR3 DNA, CDR3 protein. The D gene is left open where the match is weak. A row's size may be missing; if present it is once, few, many or a size class.

d_gene: .
abundance: .
j_gene: TRBJ2-1
v_gene: TRBV5-1
CDR3nt: TGCGCCAGCAGAACCCGACTGAGTAGTTGGGTGGGTGAGCAGTTCTTC
CDR3aa: CASRTRLSSWVGEQFF

d_gene: .
abundance: .
j_gene: TRBJ1-1
v_gene: TRBV6-5
CDR3nt: TGTGCCAGCAGGACAGGAGTGAACACTGAAGCTTTCTTT
CDR3aa: CASRTGVNTEAFF

d_gene: TRBD1
abundance: .
j_gene: TRBJ2-7
v_gene: TRBV10-3
CDR3nt: TGTGCCATCAGTGGGACAGGGGCGGTAGGTCACGGCGAGCAGTACTTC
CDR3aa: CAISGTGAVGHGEQYF

d_gene: .
abundance: many
j_gene: TRBJ2-3
v_gene: TRBV29-1
CDR3nt: TGCAGCGTTAAGGGGAGCACAGATACGCAGTATTTT
CDR3aa: CSVKGSTDTQYF

d_gene: .
abundance: many
j_gene: TRBJ2-7
v_gene: TRBV28
CDR3nt: TGTGCCAGCATGAGGGCAGGCTCCTACGAGCAGTACTTC
CDR3aa: CASMRAGSYEQYF

d_gene: .
abundance: many
j_gene: TRBJ1-1
v_gene: TRBV10-3
CDR3nt: TGTGCCATCAGTGATCGGGGGATGAACACTGAAGCTTTCTTT
CDR3aa: CAISDRGMNTEAFF

d_gene: .
abundance: many
j_gene: TRBJ2-5
v_gene: TRBV7-9
CDR3nt: TGTGCCAGCAGCGGGCTGCAAGAGACCCAGTACTTC
CDR3aa: CASSGLQETQYF

d_gene: .
abundance: .
j_gene: TRBJ2-7
v_gene: TRBV5-1
CDR3nt: TGCGCCAGCACGCCCCCGGGACACAACTACGAGCAGTACTTC
CDR3aa: CASTPPGHNYEQYF

d_gene: .
abundance: .
j_gene: TRBJ2-7
v_gene: TRBV5-1
CDR3nt: TGCGCCAGCAGCTTGGTAGCGGATAGCTCCTACGAGCAGTACTTC
CDR3aa: CASSLVADSSYEQYF

d_gene: .
abundance: many
j_gene: TRBJ1-5
v_gene: TRBV6-4
CDR3nt: TGTGCCAGCAGTGACCGAGGGGGTCAGCCCCAGCATTTT
CDR3aa: CASSDRGGQPQHF